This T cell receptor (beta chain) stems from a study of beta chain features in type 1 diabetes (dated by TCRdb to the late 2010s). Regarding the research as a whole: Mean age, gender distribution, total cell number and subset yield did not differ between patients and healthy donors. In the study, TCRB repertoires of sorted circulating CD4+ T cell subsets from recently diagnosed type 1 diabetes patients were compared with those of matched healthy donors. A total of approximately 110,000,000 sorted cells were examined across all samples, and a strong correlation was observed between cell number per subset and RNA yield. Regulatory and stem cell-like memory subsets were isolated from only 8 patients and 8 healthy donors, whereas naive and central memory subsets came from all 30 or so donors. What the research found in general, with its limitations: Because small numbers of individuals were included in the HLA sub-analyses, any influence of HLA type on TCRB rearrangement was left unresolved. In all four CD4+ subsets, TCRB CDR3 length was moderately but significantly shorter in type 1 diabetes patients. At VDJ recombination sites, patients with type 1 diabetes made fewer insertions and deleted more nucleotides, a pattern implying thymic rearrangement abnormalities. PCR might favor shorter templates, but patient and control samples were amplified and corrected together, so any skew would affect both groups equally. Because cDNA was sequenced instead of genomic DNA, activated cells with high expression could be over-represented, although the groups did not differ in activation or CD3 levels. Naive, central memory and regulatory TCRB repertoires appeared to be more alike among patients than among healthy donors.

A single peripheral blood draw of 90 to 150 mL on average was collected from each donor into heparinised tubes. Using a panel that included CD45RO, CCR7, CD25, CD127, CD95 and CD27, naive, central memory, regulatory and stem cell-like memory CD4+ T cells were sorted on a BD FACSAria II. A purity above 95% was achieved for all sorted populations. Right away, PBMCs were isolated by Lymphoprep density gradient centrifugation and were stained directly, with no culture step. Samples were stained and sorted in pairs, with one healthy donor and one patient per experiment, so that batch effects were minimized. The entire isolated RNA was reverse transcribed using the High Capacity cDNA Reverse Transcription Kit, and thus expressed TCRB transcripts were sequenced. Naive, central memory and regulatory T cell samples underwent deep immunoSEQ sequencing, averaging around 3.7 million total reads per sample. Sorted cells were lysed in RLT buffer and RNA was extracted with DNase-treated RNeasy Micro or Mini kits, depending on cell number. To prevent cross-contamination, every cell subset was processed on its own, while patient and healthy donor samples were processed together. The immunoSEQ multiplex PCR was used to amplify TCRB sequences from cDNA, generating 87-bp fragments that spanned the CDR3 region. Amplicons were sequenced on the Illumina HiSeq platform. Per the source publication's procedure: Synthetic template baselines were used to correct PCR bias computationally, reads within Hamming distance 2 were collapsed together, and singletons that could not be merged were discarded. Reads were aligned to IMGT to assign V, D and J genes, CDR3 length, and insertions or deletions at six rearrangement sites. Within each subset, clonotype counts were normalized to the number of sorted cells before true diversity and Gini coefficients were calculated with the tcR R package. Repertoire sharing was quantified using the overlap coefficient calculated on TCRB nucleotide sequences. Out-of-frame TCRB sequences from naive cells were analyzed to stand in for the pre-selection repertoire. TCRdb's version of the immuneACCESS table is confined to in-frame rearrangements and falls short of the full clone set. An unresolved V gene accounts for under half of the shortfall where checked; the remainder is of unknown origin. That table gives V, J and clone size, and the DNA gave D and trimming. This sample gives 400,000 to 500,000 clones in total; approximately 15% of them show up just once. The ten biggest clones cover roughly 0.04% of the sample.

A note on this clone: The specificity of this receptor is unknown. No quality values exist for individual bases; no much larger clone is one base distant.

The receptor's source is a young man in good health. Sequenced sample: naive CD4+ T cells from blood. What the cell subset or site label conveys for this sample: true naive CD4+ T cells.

The sequence in DNA is TGTGCCTGGAGCCGGGACAGCCTGAACACTGAAGCTTTCTTT. Translated, this gives CAWSRDSLNTEAFF. Recombination joined TRBV30 with TRBJ1-1, with 7 middle bases fitting TRBD1. CDR1 and CDR2 are drawn from the germline V gene (reference sequence): GTSNPN, SVGIG. The junction shows trimming of 3 bases on V and 0 bases on J, and the gene matches do not reach 4 bases of it. The CDR3, cysteine through phenylalanine, is 14 amino acids long. Just CDR3 DNA is preserved here, 42 bases in frame from base 1.